The T cell receptor (beta chain) described here comes from a study of low-dose radiotherapy and immunotherapy resistance in tumors. TRAV and TRBV primers primed cDNA for both TCRalpha and TCRbeta. Amplification, which lasted around 22 PCR cycles, used a constant-region primer and V-primer adapter to amplify TCRs. TCRdb itself ran the reads through MiXCR, one entry per CDR3 protein. The table has about 18,000 distinct CDR3 sequences, about 73% seen once; the top ten hold under 6%. Administered to the donors were nivolumab, ipilimumab, aspirin, low-dose cyclophosphamide and low-dose radiotherapy. Germline V gives CDR1 SNHLY, CDR2 FYNNEI. CDR3 size: 16 residues. V lost 5 bases, J lost 0 bases, and 17 bases lay in between.

This clonotype was obtained from a human donor with advanced metastatic prostate, ovarian, gallbladder or colorectal cancer (not recorded which). This table probably holds off-target reads from a library built for another chain. The chain uses TRBV2 and TRBJ2-7; perhaps TRBD2 as D (5 bases). The CDR3 region has the DNA TGTGCCAGCAGTTACATACTAGAAAAGATCTCCTACGAGCAGTACTTC. Amino acid sequence: CASSYILEKISYEQYF.